The clone carrying this T cell receptor (beta chain) was counted between two and nine times. Through Arm-PCR of CDR3 regions and iRepertoire HTBI primers, TCR beta libraries were built. MiXCR, run by TCRdb on the multiplex PCR reads, gives a single entry per CDR3 protein. The sample includes about 460,000 distinct CDR3 sequences, 12% to 15% of them seen just once. The data are from a study of regulatory T cells in long-lasting Graves disease. The CDR3 is made up of 13 amino acids. Germline loops: CDR1 GTSNPN, CDR2 SVGIG (reference sequence). Trimming cost V 7 bases and J 1 base; bases outside gene matches: 4. Time point meaning: newly diagnosed GD, antithyroid drugs for less than 3 months. There was RNA extracted from PBMCs, and the TCR library was made from it. The same specimen was also included in a second study, on T cells in Graves' hyperthyroidism and ophthalmopathy.

The clonotype was recovered from a woman between 50 and 59 years old with Graves disease. The sequencing used peripheral blood mononuclear cells (PBMCs), collected at new diagnosis, from a patient treated with antithyroid drugs. This chain connects TRBV30 to TRBJ1-1, with 9 bases matching TRBD1. CDR3 in amino acids: CAYSTGGNTEAFF. CDR3 DNA: TGTGCCTATTCGACAGGGGGGAACACTGAAGCTTTCTTT.